Below are 7 T cell receptor beta chains sequenced from a single sample in a study of identical twins. MiXCR, run by TCRdb on the 5' RACE reads, gives a single entry per CDR3 protein. The table lists roughly 470,000 distinct CDR3 sequences, approximately 14% of them singletons. The data also belong to a second study, concerning yellow fever vaccine responses in identical twins.

Sequencing used CD4+ T cells sorted from blood. The receptor source for this set is a woman between 18 and 29 years old in good health.

The chain links TRBV6-4 to TRBJ2-2; TRBD1 is a possible D gene (5 bases). CDR3 length: 14 residues. Trimming stripped 6 bases from V and 6 bases from J, with 14 bases between. Germline V gene data show CDR1 as MRHNA and CDR2 as SNTAGT. CDR3: CASSRTFQAGELFF. In nucleotides, the CDR3 is TGTGCCAGCAGCCGGACATTTCAGGCCGGGGAGCTGTTTTTT.

This clonotype was seen a few times. The rearrangement uses TRBV14 and TRBJ2-1; 8 bases agree with TRBD2. V was clipped by 4 bases and J by 8 bases; unmatched bases: 7. CDR1 is SGHDN, CDR2 FVKESK, per germline. This CDR3 is built from 14 residues. This CDR3 reads CASSLRGGLDEQFF. Written as DNA, the CDR3 is TGTGCCAGCAGCCTACGGGGGGGCCTCGATGAGCAGTTCTTC.

This clonotype was observed a few times. The chain combines TRBV10-3 with TRBJ2-1; TRBD2 matches at 14 bases. CDR3 length: 15 residues. The germline gives CDR1 ENHRY, CDR2 SYGVKD. V gave up 6 bases and J gave up 7 bases; unmatched junction bases: 5. CDR3 residues: CAIRGLAGERNEQFF. CDR3 coding DNA: TGTGCCATCAGGGGACTAGCGGGAGAGAGGAATGAGCAGTTCTTC.

This clonotype was counted between two and nine times. The chain joins TRBV15 to TRBJ2-5, with D unresolved. The length of the CDR3 is 14 residues. CDR1 and CDR2 (germline): LNHNV, YYDKDF (reference sequence). Trimming took 0 bases from V and 1 from J, leaving 6 bases between them. The CDR3 coding sequence is TGTGCCACCAGCAGAGAGCGGCTCCAAGAGACCCAGTACTTC. It is translated as CATSRERLQETQYF.

The CDR3 sequence: CSVAGTGNPYNEQFF. CDR3 sequence (DNA): TGCAGCGTTGCCGGGACAGGGAACCCCTACAATGAGCAGTTCTTC. The chain uses TRBV29-1 and TRBJ2-1, with TRBD1 matching 9 bases. Germline CDR1 reads SQVTM; CDR2 reads ANQGSEA. The ends lost 4 bases at V and 2 bases at J; junction bases unmatched: 6. The CDR3 loop spans 15 amino acids.

This clonotype was counted only a few times. Here the CDR3 reads CASSKPASYEQYF. CDR3 nucleotide sequence: TGTGCCAGCAGCAAACCGGCTTCCTACGAGCAGTACTTC. The V and J genes are TRBV6-2 or TRBV6-3 and TRBJ2-7; D is undetermined. The V end lost 6 bases, the J end lost 1 base, and 10 bases lay between the germline ends. Germline V gives CDR1 MNHEY, CDR2 SVGEGT. The CDR3 extends over 13 amino acids.

The chain has TRBV20-1 and TRBJ2-1, with 7 bases identical to TRBD1. The V gene end was trimmed by 1 base and the J gene end by 12 bases; junction bases not matched to a gene: 9. CDR1 is DFQATT, CDR2 SNEGSKA, per germline (reference sequence). The CDR3 spans 13 residues. The CDR3 region has the DNA TGCAGTGCTAGAGGGGGGAAGGGGGCAGGGCAGTTCTTC. Translated: CSARGGKGAGQFF.